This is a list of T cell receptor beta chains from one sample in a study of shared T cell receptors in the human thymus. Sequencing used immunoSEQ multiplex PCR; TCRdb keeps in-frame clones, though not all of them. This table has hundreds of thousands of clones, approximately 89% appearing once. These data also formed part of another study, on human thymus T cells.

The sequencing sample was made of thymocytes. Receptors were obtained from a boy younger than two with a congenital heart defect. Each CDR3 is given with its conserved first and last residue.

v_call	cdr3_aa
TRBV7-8	CASSPQGGTGTYEQYF
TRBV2	CASRRTGDRGSNQPQHF
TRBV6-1	CASSGGTSGDNYEQYF
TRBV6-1	CASSLEGLYEQYF
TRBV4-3	CASSQDPLTGANTGELFF
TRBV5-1	CASSLAGGNYEQYF
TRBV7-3	CASSLTKTSGVGTGELFF
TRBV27	CASASPQGYGYTF
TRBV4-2	CASSQERYNSPLHF
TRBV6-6	CASKWTSGGTDTQYF
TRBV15	CATSRDYGGGGRSYEQYF
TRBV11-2	CASSLDRLRHADTQYF
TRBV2	CASTVEADYSNQPQHF
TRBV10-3	CAIKQNYGYTF
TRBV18	CASSLYEQGYEGTDTQYF
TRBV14	CASSQVFGVLHTEAFF
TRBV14	CASSQKSSYNEQFF
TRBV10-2	CASSSFTDTQYF
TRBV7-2	CASRRDYTGELFF
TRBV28	CASSSRRYEQYF
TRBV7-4	CASSLKGVRGPPETQYF
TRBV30	CAWRPGDWRGYEQYF
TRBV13	CASSLYPKRGTYTDTQYF
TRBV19	CASSITGTGSYNEQFF
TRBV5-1	CASSLEAGRRDTQYF
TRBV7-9	CASPGLHTGELFF
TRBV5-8	CASDHGPGGYEQYF
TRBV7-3	CASSLTAGQGEGYTF
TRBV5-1	CASSCPGQGGVNSGNTIYF
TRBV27	CASSLRGSHQPQHF
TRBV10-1	CATRTSEDGNIQYF
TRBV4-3	CASSQAATGTEAFF
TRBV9	CASSVDGVGTEAFF
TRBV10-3	CAIRDSPPYNEQFF
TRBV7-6	CASSLGASYEQYF
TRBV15	CATSRPPPRTANTGELFF
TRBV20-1	CSASEGNEQFF
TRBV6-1	CASRDSFATNEKLFF
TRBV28	CASLPTVNTEAFF
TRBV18	CASSPHPPGCGANVLTF
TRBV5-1	CASSAFGGLNEQFF
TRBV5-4	CASSLDRGNEKLFF
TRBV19	CASSMEFWSSYNSPLHF
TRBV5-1	CASSLGAGYGYPF
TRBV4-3	CASSQTSGRIPYEQYF
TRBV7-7	CASSASSITPNEQFF
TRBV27	CASSTNLWRFSPLHF
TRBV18	CASSPGAGPLSTDTQYF
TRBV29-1	CSVKSAGTASYEQYF
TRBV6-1	CASSPGLIRTGELFF
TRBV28	CATTGVLGANVLTF
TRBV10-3	CAILSGASGELFF
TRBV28	CASSPGTSPYNEQFF
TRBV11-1	CASSADTEGGELFF